The count of the clone carrying this T cell receptor (beta chain) is one. Its antigen is currently unknown. CDR1 and CDR2 from the germline V gene are SGHDN and FVKESK. Unmatched junction bases numbered 8, after V lost 0 bases and J lost 3 bases. The CDR3 is made up of 17 amino acids. This entry comes from a study of graft-versus-host responses after intestinal transplantation. Clones were read by immunoSEQ multiplex PCR, and TCRdb kept only the in-frame ones, dropping some. The sample contains 85,000 to 90,000 clones, approximately 92% of which appear only once. The origin of this receptor is a human donor who received an intestinal transplant. This chain joins TRBV14 and TRBJ2-7; 10 positions match TRBD2. Source: unstimulated CD4+ T cells sorted from spleen or lymph node cells, taken before intestinal transplant. The CDR3 nucleotides read TGTGCCAGCAGCCAAGAACCCCTTAGCGGGAGGAACTACGAGCAGTACTTC. Protein product: CASSQEPLSGRNYEQYF.